This is a list of T cell receptor beta chains from one sample in a study of blood T cell repertoires in COVID-19. Some clones are missing from TCRdb's copy, which holds only in-frame ones; the method was immunoSEQ multiplex PCR. The sample lists over 150,000 clones, roughly 80% occurring once. The sample taken for sequencing was peripheral blood. These receptors were obtained from a woman aged 80 or over with COVID-19, enrolled during active disease. The CDR3 runs from the conserved cysteine through the conserved F or W. Fields, in order: clone size, D gene, V gene, J gene, CDR3 protein, CDR3 DNA. The D gene is left open where the match is weak. Size is omitted from some rows. Given values are once, few, many or a class for expanded clones.

>-|TRBD1|TRBV2|TRBJ2-7
CASSGTGSHEQYF
TGTGCCAGCAGTGGGACAGGCTCCCACGAGCAGTACTTC
>-|TRBD1|TRBV18|TRBJ1-2
CASSPGGQFYGYTF
TGTGCCAGCTCACCAGGGGGACAGTTCTATGGCTACACCTTC
>once|-|TRBV27|TRBJ1-4
CASRLTGINEKLFF
TGTGCCAGCAGGCTAACAGGGATCAATGAAAAACTGTTTTTT
>-|-|TRBV30|TRBJ1-6
CAWSPRGDSPLHF
TGTGCCTGGAGTCCACGCGGGGATTCACCCCTCCACTTT
>-|TRBD2|TRBV29-1|TRBJ2-1
CSGDGGVSSYNEQFF
TGCAGCGGTGACGGGGGGGTCAGCTCCTACAATGAGCAGTTCTTC
>-|-|TRBV5-4|TRBJ1-2
CASSLQPGYGYTF
TGTGCCAGCAGCTTGCAGCCGGGGTATGGCTACACCTTC
>few|-|TRBV19|TRBJ1-1
CASVSGPRTEAFF
TGTGCCAGTGTGTCAGGGCCGAGGACTGAAGCTTTCTTT
>once|TRBD1|TRBV29-1|TRBJ1-4
CSDPQGAGEKLFF
TGCAGTGATCCACAGGGGGCCGGTGAAAAACTGTTTTTT
>-|-|TRBV6-5|TRBJ1-2
CASSYSTAGGLNGYTF
TGTGCCAGCAGTTACTCGACAGCCGGGGGGCTCAATGGCTACACCTTC
>-|-|TRBV4-1|TRBJ1-1
CASSRTENTEAFF
TGCGCCAGCAGCCGAACAGAGAACACTGAAGCTTTCTTT
>-|-|TRBV7-8|TRBJ1-5
CASSPRPERPQHF
TGTGCCAGCAGCCCCAGGCCTGAAAGACCCCAGCATTTT
>-|-|TRBV28|TRBJ1-6
CASSFRLRGSPLHF
TGTGCCAGCAGTTTTCGGTTAAGAGGTTCACCCCTCCACTTT
>-|TRBD2|TRBV7-6|TRBJ2-7
CASSLEPSGGFTTYEQYF
TGTGCCAGCAGCTTAGAGCCCTCGGGAGGGTTCACTACCTACGAGCAGTACTTC
>-|-|TRBV28|TRBJ1-5
CASSPLTGPGQPQHF
TGTGCCAGCAGTCCCCTGACAGGTCCAGGGCAGCCCCAGCATTTT
>-|TRBD1|TRBV7-9|TRBJ2-5
CASSLMTGQETQYF
TGTGCCAGCAGCCTGATGACAGGGCAAGAGACCCAGTACTTC
>-|-|TRBV6-5|TRBJ1-2
CASSSSAWERGYTF
TGTGCCAGCAGTTCGTCCGCGTGGGAGAGGGGCTACACCTTC
>-|-|TRBV5-1|TRBJ1-2
CASSLASRSGYTF
TGCGCCAGCAGCTTGGCCTCGCGTAGCGGCTACACCTTC
>-|TRBD1|TRBV5-1|TRBJ1-5
CASSVQGDQPQHF
TGCGCCAGCAGCGTGCAGGGGGATCAGCCCCAGCATTTT
>-|-|TRBV19|TRBJ1-2
CASSHRRPANYGYTF
TGTGCCAGTAGTCACAGGCGACCCGCTAACTATGGCTACACCTTC
>-|-|TRBV5-4|TRBJ1-4
CASSFGGATNEKLFF
TGTGCCAGCAGCTTCGGGGGTGCAACTAATGAAAAACTGTTTTTT
>-|-|TRBV30|TRBJ1-6
CAPCEGGAGDSPLHF
TGTGCTCCATGCGAGGGGGGCGCGGGAGATTCACCCCTCCACTTT
>few|TRBD1|TRBV2|TRBJ1-6
CASRPGQHKNSPLHF
TGTGCCAGCAGGCCGGGACAGCACAAAAATTCACCCCTCCACTTT
>-|-|TRBV5-4|TRBJ2-1
CASSWSLESSYNEQFF
TGTGCCAGCAGCTGGTCCTTGGAGAGCTCCTACAATGAGCAGTTCTTC
>once|-|TRBV15|TRBJ1-2
CATSDGTYEHYGYTF
TGTGCCACCAGCGACGGGACATACGAGCACTATGGCTACACCTTC
>-|-|TRBV5-6|TRBJ2-3
CASSGLGGAEDTQYF
TGTGCCAGCAGCGGGCTAGGGGGGGCGGAAGATACGCAGTATTTT
>-|TRBD1|TRBV5-1|TRBJ1-6
CASSFTGASYNSPLHF
TGCGCCAGCAGCTTTACAGGGGCCAGTTATAATTCACCCCTCCACTTT
>once|-|TRBV4-1|TRBJ2-4
CASSPLPGWVKNIQYF
TGCGCCAGCAGCCCTCTCCCAGGGTGGGTCAAAAACATTCAGTACTTC
>-|-|TRBV7-2|TRBJ2-7
CASSWFGQRYEQYF
TGTGCCAGCAGCTGGTTTGGACAGCGCTACGAGCAGTACTTC
>-|-|TRBV28|TRBJ2-4
CASGGGNIQYF
TGTGCCTCTGGGGGAGGAAACATTCAGTACTTC
>-|TRBD1|TRBV3-1/TRBV3-2|TRBJ2-1
CASSQEGQRYNEQFF
TGTGCCAGCAGCCAAGAGGGACAGAGATACAATGAGCAGTTCTTC
>-|-|TRBV6-2/TRBV6-3|TRBJ2-2
CASRPTGATGELFF
TGTGCCAGCAGGCCTACAGGCGCCACCGGGGAGCTGTTTTTT
>-|TRBD1|TRBV15|TRBJ1-1
CATSRGTGGMNTEAFF
TGTGCCACCAGCAGAGGGACAGGGGGTATGAACACTGAAGCTTTCTTT
>-|-|TRBV10-1|TRBJ2-7
CASSECGGFYEQYF
TGCGCCAGCAGTGAGTGTGGGGGGTTCTACGAGCAGTACTTC
>-|TRBD2|TRBV11-2|TRBJ2-4
CASSLVSGRAGAKNIQYF
TGTGCCAGCAGCTTAGTTAGCGGGAGGGCCGGGGCCAAAAACATTCAGTACTTC
>-|TRBD1|TRBV5-6|TRBJ2-7
CASSFLDRDRSYEQYF
TGTGCCAGCAGCTTCCTGGACAGGGACCGCTCCTACGAGCAGTACTTC
>-|-|TRBV3-1/TRBV3-2|TRBJ1-1
CASSQLNGGNTEAFF
TGTGCCAGCAGCCAATTAAACGGCGGGAACACTGAAGCTTTCTTT
>few|-|TRBV6-5|TRBJ1-3
CASRDTGGGNTIYF
TGTGCCAGCAGGGATACAGGTGGGGGAAACACCATATATTTT